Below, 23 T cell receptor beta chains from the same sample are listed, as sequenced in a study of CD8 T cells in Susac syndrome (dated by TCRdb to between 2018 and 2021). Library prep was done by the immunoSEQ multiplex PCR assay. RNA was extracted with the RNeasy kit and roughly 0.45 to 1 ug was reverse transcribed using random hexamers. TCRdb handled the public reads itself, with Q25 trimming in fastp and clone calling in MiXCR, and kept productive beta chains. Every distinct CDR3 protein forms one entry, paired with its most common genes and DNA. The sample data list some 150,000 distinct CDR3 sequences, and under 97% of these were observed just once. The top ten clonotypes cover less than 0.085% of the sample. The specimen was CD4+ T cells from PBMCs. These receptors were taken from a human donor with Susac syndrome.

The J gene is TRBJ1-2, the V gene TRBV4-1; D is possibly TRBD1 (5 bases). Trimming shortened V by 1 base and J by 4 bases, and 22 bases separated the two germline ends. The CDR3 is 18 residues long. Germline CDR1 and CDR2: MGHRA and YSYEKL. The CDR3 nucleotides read TGCGCCAGCAGCCAAGTCTTCACAGGACGGCGCGGTGGCTATGGCTACACCTTC. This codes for CASSQVFTGRRGGYGYTF.

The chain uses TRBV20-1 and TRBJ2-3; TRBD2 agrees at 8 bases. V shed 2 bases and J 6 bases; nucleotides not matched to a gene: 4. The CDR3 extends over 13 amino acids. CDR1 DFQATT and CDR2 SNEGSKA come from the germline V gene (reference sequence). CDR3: CSARLAGRDTQYF. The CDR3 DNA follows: TGCAGTGCTAGACTAGCGGGCAGGGATACGCAGTATTTT.

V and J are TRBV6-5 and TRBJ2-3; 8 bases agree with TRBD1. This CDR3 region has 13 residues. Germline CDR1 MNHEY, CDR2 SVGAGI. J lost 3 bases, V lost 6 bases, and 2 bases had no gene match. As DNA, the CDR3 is TGTGCCAGCAGACGACAGGGGACAGATACGCAGTATTTT. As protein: CASRRQGTDTQYF.

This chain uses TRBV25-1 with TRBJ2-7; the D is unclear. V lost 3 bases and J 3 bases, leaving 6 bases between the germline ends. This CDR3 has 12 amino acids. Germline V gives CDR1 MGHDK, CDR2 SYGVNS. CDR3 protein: CASSDTFYEQYF. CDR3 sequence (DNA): TGTGCCAGCAGTGATACCTTCTACGAGCAGTACTTC.

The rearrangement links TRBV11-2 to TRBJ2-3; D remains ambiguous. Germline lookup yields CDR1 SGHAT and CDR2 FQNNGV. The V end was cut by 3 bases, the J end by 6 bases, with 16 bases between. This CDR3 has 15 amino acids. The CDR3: CASSLAVPTRDTQYF. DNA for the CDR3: TGTGCCAGCAGCTTGGCGGTCCCAACACGGGATACGCAGTATTTT.

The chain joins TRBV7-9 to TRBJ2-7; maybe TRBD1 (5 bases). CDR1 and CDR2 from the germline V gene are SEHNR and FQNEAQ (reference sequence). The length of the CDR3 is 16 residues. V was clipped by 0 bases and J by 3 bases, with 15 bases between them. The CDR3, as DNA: TGTGCCAGCAGCTTAGCAACAGGCACAGTTGGCTACGAGCAGTACTTC. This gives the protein CASSLATGTVGYEQYF.

This CDR3 reads CASSQLLASTDTQYF. The DNA for the CDR3 is TGCGCCAGCAGCCAGTTACTAGCATCCACAGATACGCAGTATTTT. This chain joins TRBV4-1 and TRBJ2-3; a weak D match, TRBD2 (6 bases). Trimming left V 3 bases short and J 2 bases short, with 12 bases between. Looked up from germline, CDR1 is MGHRA and CDR2 is YSYEKL. The CDR3 length is 15 residues.

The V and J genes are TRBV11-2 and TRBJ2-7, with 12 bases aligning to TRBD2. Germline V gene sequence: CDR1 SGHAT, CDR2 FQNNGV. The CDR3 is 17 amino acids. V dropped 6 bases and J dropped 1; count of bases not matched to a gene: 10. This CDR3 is CASRASGGAAVSYEQYF. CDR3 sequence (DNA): TGTGCCAGCAGAGCTAGCGGGGGGGCCGCGGTGTCCTACGAGCAGTACTTC.

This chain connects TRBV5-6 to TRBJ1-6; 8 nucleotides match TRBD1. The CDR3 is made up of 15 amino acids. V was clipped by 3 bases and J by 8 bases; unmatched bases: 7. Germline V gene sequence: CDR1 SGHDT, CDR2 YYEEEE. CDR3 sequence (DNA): TGTGCCAGCAGCTCGCAGGGGGCTACGGATTCACCCCTCCACTTT. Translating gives CASSSQGATDSPLHF.

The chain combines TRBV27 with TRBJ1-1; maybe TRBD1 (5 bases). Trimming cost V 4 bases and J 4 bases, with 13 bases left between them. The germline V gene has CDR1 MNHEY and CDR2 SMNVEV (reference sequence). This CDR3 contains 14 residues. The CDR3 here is CASSYDLRATEAFF. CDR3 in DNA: TGTGCCAGCAGTTACGACCTCAGGGCCACTGAAGCTTTCTTT.

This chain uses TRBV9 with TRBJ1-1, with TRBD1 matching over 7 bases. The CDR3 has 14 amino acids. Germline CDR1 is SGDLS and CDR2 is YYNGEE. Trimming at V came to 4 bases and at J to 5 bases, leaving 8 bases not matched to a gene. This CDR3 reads CASSPRQGVTEAFF. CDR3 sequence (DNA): TGTGCCAGCAGCCCTCGACAGGGAGTAACTGAAGCTTTCTTT.

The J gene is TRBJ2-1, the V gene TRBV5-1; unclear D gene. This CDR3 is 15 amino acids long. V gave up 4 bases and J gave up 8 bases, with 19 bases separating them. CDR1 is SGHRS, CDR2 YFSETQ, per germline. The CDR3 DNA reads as TGCGCCAGCAGCCTTCTTGGCCGGGTAGTCGATGAGCAGTTCTTC. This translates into CASSLLGRVVDEQFF.

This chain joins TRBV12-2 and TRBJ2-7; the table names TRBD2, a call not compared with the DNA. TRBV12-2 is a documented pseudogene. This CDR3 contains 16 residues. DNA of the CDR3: TGTGCAAGTCGCTTAGGAGGCGTAGCGTCGTCCTACGAGCAGTACTTC. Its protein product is CASRLGGVASSYEQYF.

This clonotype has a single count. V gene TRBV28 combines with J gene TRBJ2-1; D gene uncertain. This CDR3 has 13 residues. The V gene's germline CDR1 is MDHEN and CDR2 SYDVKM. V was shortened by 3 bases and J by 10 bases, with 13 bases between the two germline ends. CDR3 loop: CASSFEPRVEQFF. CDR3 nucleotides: TGTGCCAGCAGTTTTGAGCCTAGGGTAGAGCAGTTCTTC. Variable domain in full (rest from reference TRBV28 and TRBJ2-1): DVKVTQSSRYLVKRTGEKVFLECVQDMDHENMFWYRQDPGLGLRLIYFSYDVKMKEKGDIPEGYSVSREKKERFSLILESASTNQTSMYLCASSFEPRVEQFFGPGTRLTVL.

The CDR3 DNA reads as TGTGCCAGCAGTCGTCTGGGGGGGAACTACGAGCAGTACTTC. Translating it yields CASSRLGGNYEQYF. The chain has TRBV6-5 and TRBJ2-7, with 7 positions matching TRBD2. This CDR3 comprises 14 residues. Germline-derived CDR1 and CDR2 are MNHEY and SVGAGI. The V gene end was trimmed by 5 bases and the J gene end by 3 bases; junction bases not matched to a gene: 7.

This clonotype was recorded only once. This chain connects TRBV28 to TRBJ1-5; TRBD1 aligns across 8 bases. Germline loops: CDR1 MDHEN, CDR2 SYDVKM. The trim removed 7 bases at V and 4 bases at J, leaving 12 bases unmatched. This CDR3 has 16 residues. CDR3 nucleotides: TGTGCCAGCATTCCAGGCCCCGGACAGGGTAATCAGCCCCAGCATTTT. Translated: CASIPGPGQGNQPQHF. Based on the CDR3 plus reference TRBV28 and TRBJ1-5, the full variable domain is DVKVTQSSRYLVKRTGEKVFLECVQDMDHENMFWYRQDPGLGLRLIYFSYDVKMKEKGDIPEGYSVSREKKERFSLILESASTNQTSMYLCASIPGPGQGNQPQHFGDGTRLSIL.

CDR3: CATSAPGQAETQYF. In DNA form, the CDR3 reads TGTGCCACCAGTGCCCCCGGACAGGCGGAGACCCAGTACTTC. This chain links TRBV24-1 with TRBJ2-5; 7 positions match TRBD1. The CDR3 runs 14 residues. Germline trimming cut 5 bases from V and 5 bases from J; bases unmatched to any gene: 7. Germline CDR1 reads KGHDR; CDR2 reads SFDVKD.

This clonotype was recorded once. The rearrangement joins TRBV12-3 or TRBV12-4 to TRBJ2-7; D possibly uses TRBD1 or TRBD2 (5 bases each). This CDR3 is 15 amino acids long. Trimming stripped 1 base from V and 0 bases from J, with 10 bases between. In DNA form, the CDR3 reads TGTGCCAGCAGTTTAGGAGGGGTTCTCTCCTACGAGCAGTACTTC. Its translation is CASSLGGVLSYEQYF.

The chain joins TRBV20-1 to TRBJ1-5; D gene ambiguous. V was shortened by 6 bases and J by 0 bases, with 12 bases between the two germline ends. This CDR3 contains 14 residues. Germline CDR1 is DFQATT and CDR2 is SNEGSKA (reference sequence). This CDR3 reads CSAYTAYSNQPQHF. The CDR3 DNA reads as TGCAGTGCATACACAGCGTATAGCAATCAGCCCCAGCATTTT.

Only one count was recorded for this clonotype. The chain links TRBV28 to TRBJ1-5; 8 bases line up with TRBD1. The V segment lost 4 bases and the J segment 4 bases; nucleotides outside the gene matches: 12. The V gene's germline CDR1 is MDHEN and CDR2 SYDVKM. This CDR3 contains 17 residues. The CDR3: CASSYSRSRTGNQPQHF. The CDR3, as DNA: TGTGCCAGCAGTTATTCACGATCCCGGACAGGGAATCAGCCCCAGCATTTT.

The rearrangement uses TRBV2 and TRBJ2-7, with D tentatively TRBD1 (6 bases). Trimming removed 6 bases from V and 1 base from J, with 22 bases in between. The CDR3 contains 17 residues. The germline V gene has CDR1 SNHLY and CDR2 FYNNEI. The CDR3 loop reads CASSVDSRLVRSYEQYF. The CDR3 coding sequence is TGTGCCAGCAGCGTGGACAGCCGGCTCGTTAGATCCTACGAGCAGTACTTC.

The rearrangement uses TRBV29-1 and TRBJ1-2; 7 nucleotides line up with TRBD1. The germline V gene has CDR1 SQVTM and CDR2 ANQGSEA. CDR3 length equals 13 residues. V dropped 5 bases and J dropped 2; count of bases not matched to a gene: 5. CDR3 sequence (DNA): TGCAGCGTTTCGGACAGGACGAACTATGGCTACACCTTC. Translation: CSVSDRTNYGYTF.

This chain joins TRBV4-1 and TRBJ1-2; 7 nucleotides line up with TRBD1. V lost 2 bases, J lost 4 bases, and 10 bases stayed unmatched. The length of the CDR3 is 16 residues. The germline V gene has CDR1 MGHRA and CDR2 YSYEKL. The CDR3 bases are TGCGCCAGCAGCCAACCGATCCGGGACAGAGGCTATGGCTACACCTTC. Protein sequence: CASSQPIRDRGYGYTF.